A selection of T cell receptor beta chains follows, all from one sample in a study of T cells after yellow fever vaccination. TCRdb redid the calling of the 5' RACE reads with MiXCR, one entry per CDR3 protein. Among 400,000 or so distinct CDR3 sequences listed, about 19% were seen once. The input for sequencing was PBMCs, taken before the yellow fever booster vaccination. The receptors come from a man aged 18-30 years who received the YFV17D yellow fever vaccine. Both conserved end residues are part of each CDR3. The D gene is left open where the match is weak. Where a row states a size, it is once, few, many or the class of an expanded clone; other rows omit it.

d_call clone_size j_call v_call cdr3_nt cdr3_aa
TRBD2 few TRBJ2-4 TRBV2 TGTGCCAGCAGTGAAGCGGGGGGGAAAAACATTCAGTACTTC CASSEAGGKNIQYF
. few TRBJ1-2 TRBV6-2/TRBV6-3 TGTGCCAGCCAACGGGGCGATGGCTACACCTTC CASQRGDGYTF
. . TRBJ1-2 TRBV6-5 TGTGCCAGCAGTTACGATATGGGCAGCCTTTCGTGGGGTGGCTACACCTTC CASSYDMGSLSWGGYTF
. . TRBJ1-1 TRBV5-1 TGCGCCAGTACCTTGTCGATTAACACTGAAGCTTTCTTT CASTLSINTEAFF
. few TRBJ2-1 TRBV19 TGTGCCAGTCGAAAGGGCTCCTACAATGAGCAGTTCTTC CASRKGSYNEQFF
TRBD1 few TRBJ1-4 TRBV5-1 TGCGCCAGCAGCTCCCAATCGACCGGGACAGGGGTTGAAAAACTGTTTTTT CASSSQSTGTGVEKLFF
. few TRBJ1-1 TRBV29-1 TGCAGCGTCGTACCCCGGGGGCGAGCCACTGAAGCTTTCTTT CSVVPRGRATEAFF
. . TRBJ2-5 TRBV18 TGTGCCAGCTCACCAGGAGATGAAGAGACCCAGTACTTC CASSPGDEETQYF
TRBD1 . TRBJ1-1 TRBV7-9 TGTGCCAGCAGCTTACTTAGGACAGGGAACGGGATGAACACTGAAGCTTTCTTT CASSLLRTGNGMNTEAFF
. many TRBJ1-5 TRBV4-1 TGCGCCAGCAGCCAAGATTCCGGGGGCAGTCAGCCCCAGCATTTT CASSQDSGGSQPQHF
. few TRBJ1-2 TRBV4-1 TGCGCCAGCAGCCGAAAGTCCGACAGAGCTAACTATGGCTACACCTTC CASSRKSDRANYGYTF
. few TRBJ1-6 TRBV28 TGTGCCAGCAGTCCGGACCTAGGGCCCTCACCCCTCCACTTT CASSPDLGPSPLHF
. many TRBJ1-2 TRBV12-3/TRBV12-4 TGTGCCAGCAGTTATGACTATGGCTACACCTTC CASSYDYGYTF
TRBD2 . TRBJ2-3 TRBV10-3 TGTGCCATCAGCCCCGGACTAGCTACTCTGCCGGATACGCAGTATTTT CAISPGLATLPDTQYF
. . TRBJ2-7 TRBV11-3 TGTGCCAGCAGCCTCCAGAATAGGGGAACGGGACATTGGATCGAGTACTTC CASSLQNRGTGHWIEYF
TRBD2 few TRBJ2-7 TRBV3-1 TGTGCCAGCAGTCATCGGGCGGGGGGTTCCTACGAGCAGTACTTC CASSHRAGGSYEQYF
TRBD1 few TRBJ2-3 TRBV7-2 TGTGCCAGCAGCTTGGGGGACAGGGTAGCAGATACGCAGTATTTT CASSLGDRVADTQYF
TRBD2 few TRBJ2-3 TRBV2 TGTGCCAGCAGCCCCCTCGGGGGGGGGATAGATACGCAGTATTTT CASSPLGGGIDTQYF
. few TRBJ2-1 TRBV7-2 TGTGCCAGCAGCGCGTGGACACGTCAGTTAAACAATGAGCAGTTCTTC CASSAWTRQLNNEQFF
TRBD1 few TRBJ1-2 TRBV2 TGTGCCAGCAGTGACGACAGGGGGACGGGCTACACCTTC CASSDDRGTGYTF
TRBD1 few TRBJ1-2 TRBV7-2 TGTGCCAGCAGCTCCGACAGGGGGGCCTACTATGGCTACACCTTC CASSSDRGAYYGYTF
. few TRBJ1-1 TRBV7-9 TGTGCCAGCAGGGGAGACCCGAACACTGAAGCTTTCTTT CASRGDPNTEAFF
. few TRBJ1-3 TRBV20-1 TGCAGTGCTAGTCCCAGGGGCTCTGGAAACACCATATATTTT CSASPRGSGNTIYF
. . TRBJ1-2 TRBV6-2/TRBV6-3 TGTGCCAGCAGCGGGCAGGCCGTCTACACCTTC CASSGQAVYTF
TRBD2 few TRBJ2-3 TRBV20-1 TGCAGTGCACCACTAGCGGCTAGCACAGATACGCAGTATTTT CSAPLAASTDTQYF
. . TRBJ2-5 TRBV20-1 TGCAGTGCTAGAGACCCCATCAGGGGGGACAGACAAGAGACCCAGTACTTC CSARDPIRGDRQETQYF
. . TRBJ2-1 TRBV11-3 TGTGCCAGCAGCCGGGTCTCCTGGGATGAGCAGTTCTTC CASSRVSWDEQFF
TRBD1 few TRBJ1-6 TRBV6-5 TGTGCCAGCAGTTTGGACAGGGGTTCCTATAATTCACCCCTCCACTTT CASSLDRGSYNSPLHF
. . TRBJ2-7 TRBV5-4 TGTGCCAGCAGCTTCGGCCGAACCCAGCAGTACTTC CASSFGRTQQYF
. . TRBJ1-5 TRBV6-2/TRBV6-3 TGTGCCAGCAGTTACGTGGGGGGGCTTGGAAATCAGCCCCAGCATTTT CASSYVGGLGNQPQHF
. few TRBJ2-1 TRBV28 TGTGCCAGCTTAGAGAATAATGAGCAGTTCTTC CASLENNEQFF